This is a list of T cell receptor beta chains from one sample in a study of blood T cell repertoires in COVID-19. Assay: immunoSEQ multiplex PCR; the TCRdb copy retains only in-frame clones and omits some. The data show a few hundred thousand clones, about 88% seen once. The sample comprised peripheral blood. The receptors stem from a woman aged 40-49 years who had recovered from COVID-19. CDR3s include the opening cysteine and the closing phenylalanine or tryptophan. The D gene is left open where the match is weak. A clone size is listed for some rows: how often the clone was seen (once, few, many), or a class if it is expanded.

j_call | v_call | d_call | clone_size | cdr3_nt | cdr3_aa
TRBJ2-4 | TRBV16 | NA | NA | TGTGCCAGCAGCAGCTCCTTAGTGGGGCTAGCCAAAAACATTCAGTACTTC | CASSSSLVGLAKNIQYF
TRBJ2-5 | TRBV20-1 | TRBD1 | NA | TGCAGTGCTAATGACCGGGACAGGGACCAAGAGACCCAGTACTTC | CSANDRDRDQETQYF
TRBJ1-2 | TRBV6-5 | NA | NA | TGTGCCAGCAGGGAGGGGCTTAATAACTATGGCTACACCTTC | CASREGLNNYGYTF
TRBJ1-6 | TRBV7-2 | NA | once | TGTGCCAGCAGCTTTCCGGTGACAGCTACAAGCTCCTATAATTCACCCCTCCACTTT | CASSFPVTATSSYNSPLHF
TRBJ1-3 | TRBV27 | NA | NA | TGTGCCAGCAGCCCCGGGAACTACTTCTCTGGAAACACCATATATTTT | CASSPGNYFSGNTIYF
TRBJ2-7 | TRBV7-3 | NA | NA | TGTGCCAGCAGCGCAGGCCGCGAGCAGTACTTC | CASSAGREQYF
TRBJ2-7 | TRBV29-1 | NA | NA | TGCAGCGTTATACAGGGTACGGGTTACGAGCAGTACTTC | CSVIQGTGYEQYF
TRBJ1-2 | TRBV7-9 | TRBD1 | NA | TGTGCCAGCAGCGCCGACAGGGCGGGTGATAAAGGCTACACCTTC | CASSADRAGDKGYTF
TRBJ1-2 | TRBV19 | TRBD1 | NA | TGTGCCAGTAGTATCCAGGGGGCAGTATATGGCTACACCTTC | CASSIQGAVYGYTF
TRBJ1-1 | TRBV5-4 | TRBD1 | few | TGTGCCAGCAGCAAGCAGGGGGTGAACACTGAAGCTTTCTTT | CASSKQGVNTEAFF
TRBJ2-5 | TRBV18 | TRBD1 | NA | TGTGCCAGCTCACCAGATCCCCGACAGGGGAAAAAAGAGACCCAGTACTTC | CASSPDPRQGKKETQYF
TRBJ2-3 | TRBV7-2 | TRBD2 | few | TGTGCCAGCAGCTCAACTAGCGGGAGGGTATCAGATACGCAGTATTTT | CASSSTSGRVSDTQYF
TRBJ2-7 | TRBV5-4 | TRBD1 | once | TGTGCCAGCAGCCGACAGGGGTACGAGCAGTACTTC | CASSRQGYEQYF
TRBJ2-1 | TRBV28 | NA | NA | TGTGCCAGCAGCCAGAACAGGGTTGAGTTGAATGAGCAGTTCTTC | CASSQNRVELNEQFF
TRBJ1-1 | TRBV27 | TRBD1 | NA | TGTGCCAGCAGCCCCGGGGACAGCCTGAACACTGAAGCTTTCTTT | CASSPGDSLNTEAFF
TRBJ2-7 | TRBV7-9 | TRBD1 | NA | TGTGCCAGCAGCCCCCGACAGGGAGAGGACTACGAGCAGTACTTC | CASSPRQGEDYEQYF
TRBJ1-5 | TRBV19 | TRBD1 | NA | TGTGCCAGTAGCTCCACAGGGGGCGAGCATCAGCCCCAGCATTTT | CASSSTGGEHQPQHF
TRBJ1-1 | TRBV6-1 | NA | NA | TGTGCCAGCAGTGAAGCCGCCAAGGCGGGGGACACTGAAGCTTTCTTT | CASSEAAKAGDTEAFF
TRBJ2-4 | TRBV10-3 | TRBD2 | NA | TGTGCCATCAAGGGACTAGATGACATTCAGTACTTC | CAIKGLDDIQYF
TRBJ1-3 | TRBV18 | NA | NA | TGTGCCAGCTCACCATCCCTAGCAGACACCATATATTTT | CASSPSLADTIYF
TRBJ1-1 | TRBV2 | TRBD1 | NA | TGTGCCAGCAAGACTGGGACAGATAACACTGAAGCTTTCTTT | CASKTGTDNTEAFF
TRBJ1-2 | TRBV28 | TRBD1 | NA | TGTGCCAGCAGTTTAGGGGACAGAAACTATGGCTACACCTTC | CASSLGDRNYGYTF
TRBJ1-2 | TRBV24-1 | TRBD1 | NA | TGTGCCACCTGGAGAGTAACAGGGGCCTATGGCTACACCTTC | CATWRVTGAYGYTF
TRBJ1-2 | TRBV3-1/TRBV3-2 | TRBD1 | NA | TGTGCCAGCAGCCCCCAGGGGGTAAATGGCTACACCTTC | CASSPQGVNGYTF
TRBJ1-6 | TRBV14 | NA | NA | TGTGCCAGCAGTCTCAGTAATTCACCCCTCCACTTT | CASSLSNSPLHF
TRBJ1-2 | TRBV5-4 | NA | NA | TGTGCCAGCAGCTATGAGATTGGCTACACCTTC | CASSYEIGYTF
TRBJ2-5 | TRBV27 | NA | NA | TGTGCCAGCAGTTTAGGAAGGGGGCAAGAGACCCAGTACTTC | CASSLGRGQETQYF
TRBJ2-1 | TRBV7-2 | NA | NA | TGTGCCAGCAGCTCTGAGGGAACCTACAATGAGCAGTTCTTC | CASSSEGTYNEQFF
TRBJ1-1 | TRBV6-5 | NA | NA | TGTGCCAGCAAGGATCCGGGGACTGAAGCTTTCTTT | CASKDPGTEAFF
TRBJ1-1 | TRBV4-1 | NA | NA | TGCGCCAGCAGCCTACAGGAACAGGGTGAAGCTTTCTTT | CASSLQEQGEAFF
TRBJ1-1 | TRBV28 | TRBD1 | NA | TGTGCCAGCAGTGTCACAGGGGGGGGGATGAACACTGAAGCTTTCTTT | CASSVTGGGMNTEAFF
TRBJ1-5 | TRBV19 | TRBD1 | NA | TGTGCCAGTAGTAAGGGACAGGGGGCAGATCAGCCCCAGCATTTT | CASSKGQGADQPQHF
TRBJ2-5 | TRBV3-1/TRBV3-2 | TRBD2 | NA | TGTGCCAGCAGCCAAGGGGGACTAGCGGAGACCCAGTACTTC | CASSQGGLAETQYF
TRBJ2-5 | TRBV18 | NA | NA | TGTGCCAGCTCACCCTTTGCAGCCTCTAGCCGGGGTGCGGAGACCCAGTACTTC | CASSPFAASSRGAETQYF
TRBJ2-7 | TRBV5-6 | TRBD2 | NA | TGTGCCAGCAACAAAGGGAGGGAATCCTACGAGCAGTACTTC | CASNKGRESYEQYF
TRBJ1-3 | TRBV7-2 | NA | NA | TGTGCCAGCAGCTTAGGAGCCCCTGGAAACACCATATATTTT | CASSLGAPGNTIYF
TRBJ2-3 | TRBV19 | NA | NA | TGTGCCAGTAGTATAGATCCGGGAGAAGGCACAGATACGCAGTATTTT | CASSIDPGEGTDTQYF
TRBJ1-2 | TRBV9 | TRBD1 | NA | TGTGCCAGCAGCGTTCACGGACAGGGGAACAACTATGGCTACACCTTC | CASSVHGQGNNYGYTF
TRBJ1-5 | TRBV20-1 | NA | NA | TGCAGTGCTAGTCGTCTGGGGGCCGATCAGCCCCAGCATTTT | CSASRLGADQPQHF
TRBJ1-4 | TRBV7-9 | TRBD1 | NA | TGTGCCAGCAGCTTAGGACAGGGGGCCGCGGGCTCTCCTTTGTTTTTT | CASSLGQGAAGSPLFF
TRBJ2-1 | TRBV18 | NA | NA | TGTGCCAGCTCACCTTCAGGCGAGCAGTTCTTC | CASSPSGEQFF
TRBJ2-2 | TRBV6-5 | TRBD2 | NA | TGTGCCAGCAGTCTAGCGGGAGGTCTCACCGGGGAGCTGTTTTTT | CASSLAGGLTGELFF
TRBJ2-3 | TRBV11-3 | TRBD2 | NA | TGTGCCAGCAGCGTCAGCGGGAGTATAGATACGCAGTATTTT | CASSVSGSIDTQYF
TRBJ2-1 | TRBV5-4 | NA | NA | TGTGCCAGCAGCTTTAACCGGGGAGGCGGCAATGAGCAGTTCTTC | CASSFNRGGGNEQFF
TRBJ1-1 | TRBV19 | NA | NA | TGTGCCAGTAGTATCCCGGGAGCTATGAACACTGAAGCTTTCTTT | CASSIPGAMNTEAFF
TRBJ1-2 | TRBV5-4 | TRBD1 | NA | TGTGCCAGCAGTTATCCGGGACAGGGGGCAGGCTACACCTTC | CASSYPGQGAGYTF
TRBJ1-1 | TRBV3-1/TRBV3-2 | NA | NA | TGTGCCAGCAGCCATGACCTGGCGGGACGGACGGGTGTCACTGAAGCTTTCTTT | CASSHDLAGRTGVTEAFF
TRBJ1-4 | TRBV19 | NA | once | TGTGCCAGTAGTATCGGACTGACAGGTGCTAATGAAAAACTGTTTTTT | CASSIGLTGANEKLFF
TRBJ2-1 | TRBV7-6 | TRBD2 | NA | TGTGCCAGCAGCTCCGGGACTAGCAGTTGGGTGGCCTACAATGAGCAGTTCTTC | CASSSGTSSWVAYNEQFF
TRBJ2-1 | TRBV11-3 | TRBD2 | NA | TGTGCCAGCAGCTTAGCACTAGCGGCGTACAATGAGCAGTTCTTC | CASSLALAAYNEQFF
TRBJ1-1 | TRBV29-1 | TRBD1 | once | TGCAGCGACCTTACAGGGGACACTGAAGCTTTCTTT | CSDLTGDTEAFF
TRBJ2-2 | TRBV5-6 | NA | few | TGTGCCAGCAGCTTTAGAGCGTTGGCAGGGAAAACCGGGGAGCTGTTTTTT | CASSFRALAGKTGELFF
TRBJ2-5 | TRBV7-2 | TRBD1 | NA | TGTGCCAGCAGCTTAAGGAGGACAGGGTTGCGAGGCCCTGAAGAGACCCAGTACTTC | CASSLRRTGLRGPEETQYF
TRBJ2-3 | TRBV11-3 | NA | NA | TGTGCCAGCAGCTTAGTTTCGGGAGTTGACACAGATACGCAGTATTTT | CASSLVSGVDTDTQYF
TRBJ1-1 | TRBV19 | NA | NA | TGTGCCAGTACGGAGTACACTGAAGCTTTCTTT | CASTEYTEAFF